This T cell receptor beta chain was observed in a study of T-cell reconstitution after alpha-beta-depleted transplantation in children. A library of TCRbeta sequences, prepared with unique molecular identifiers, was generated. TCRdb reprocessed the PCR reads with MiXCR, giving one entry per CDR3 protein. This sample yields 80,000 to 100,000 distinct CDR3 sequences, of which about a quarter are seen a single time; about a fifth belongs to the top ten. This clonotype was obtained from a boy younger than 10 with acute lymphoblastic leukemia, due to receive a stem cell transplant. The specimen was PBMCs, collected before TCRalphabeta/CD19-depleted stem cell transplant.

As DNA, the CDR3 is TGTGCCAGCAGCTTGACAAGGGGGAATGAGCAGTTCTTC. It translates to CASSLTRGNEQFF. V is TRBV7-9 and J is TRBJ2-1; D might be TRBD1 (6 bases). Germline lookup yields CDR1 SEHNR and CDR2 FQNEAQ (reference sequence). CDR3 length: 13 residues. V was trimmed by 3 bases and J by 7 bases, leaving 10 bases between them.